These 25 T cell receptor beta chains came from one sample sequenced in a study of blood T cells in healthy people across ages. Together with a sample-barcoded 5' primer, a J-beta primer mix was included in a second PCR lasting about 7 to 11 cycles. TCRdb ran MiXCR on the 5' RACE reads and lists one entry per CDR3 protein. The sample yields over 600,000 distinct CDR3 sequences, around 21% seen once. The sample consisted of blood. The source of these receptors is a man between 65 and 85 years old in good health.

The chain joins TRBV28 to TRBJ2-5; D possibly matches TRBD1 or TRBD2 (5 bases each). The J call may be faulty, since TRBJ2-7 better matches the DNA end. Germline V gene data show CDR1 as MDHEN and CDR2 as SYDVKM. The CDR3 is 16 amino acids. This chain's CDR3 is CASSLGPGRTTYEQYF. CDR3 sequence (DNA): TGTGCCAGCAGTTTAGGACCGGGACGGACCACCTACGAGCAGTACTTC.

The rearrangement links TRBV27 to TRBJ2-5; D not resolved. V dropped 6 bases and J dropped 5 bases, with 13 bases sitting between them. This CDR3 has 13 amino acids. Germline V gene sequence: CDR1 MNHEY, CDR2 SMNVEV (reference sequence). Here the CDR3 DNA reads TGTGCCAGCAGAAAAGCCGTTTGGGAGACCCAGTACTTC. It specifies CASRKAVWETQYF.

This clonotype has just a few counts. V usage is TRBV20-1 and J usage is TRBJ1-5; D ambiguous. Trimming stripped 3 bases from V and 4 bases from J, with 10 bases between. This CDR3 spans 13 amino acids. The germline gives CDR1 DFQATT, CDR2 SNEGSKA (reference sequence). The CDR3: CSASSVGNQPQHF. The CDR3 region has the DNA TGCAGTGCTAGTTCGGTAGGAAATCAGCCCCAGCATTTT.

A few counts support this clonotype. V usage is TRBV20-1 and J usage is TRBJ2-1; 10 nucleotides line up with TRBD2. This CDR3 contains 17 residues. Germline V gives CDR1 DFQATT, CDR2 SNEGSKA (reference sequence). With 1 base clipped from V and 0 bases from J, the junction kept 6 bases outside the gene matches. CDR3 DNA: TGCAGTGCTAGAGGGGGGCTAGCGGGGGACTCCTACAATGAGCAGTTCTTC. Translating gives CSARGGLAGDSYNEQFF.

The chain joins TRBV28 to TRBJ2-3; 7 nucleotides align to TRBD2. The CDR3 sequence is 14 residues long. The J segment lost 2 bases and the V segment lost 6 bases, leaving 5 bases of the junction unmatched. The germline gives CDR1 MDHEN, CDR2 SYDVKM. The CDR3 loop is CASRSGVFTDTQYF. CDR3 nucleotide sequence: TGTGCCAGCAGGAGCGGGGTCTTCACAGATACGCAGTATTTT.

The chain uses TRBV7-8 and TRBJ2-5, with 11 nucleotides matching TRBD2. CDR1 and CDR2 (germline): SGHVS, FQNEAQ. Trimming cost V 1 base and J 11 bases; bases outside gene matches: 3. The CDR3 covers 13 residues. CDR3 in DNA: TGTGCCAGCAGCTTAGGACTAGCGGGGCCTCAGTACTTC. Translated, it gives CASSLGLAGPQYF.

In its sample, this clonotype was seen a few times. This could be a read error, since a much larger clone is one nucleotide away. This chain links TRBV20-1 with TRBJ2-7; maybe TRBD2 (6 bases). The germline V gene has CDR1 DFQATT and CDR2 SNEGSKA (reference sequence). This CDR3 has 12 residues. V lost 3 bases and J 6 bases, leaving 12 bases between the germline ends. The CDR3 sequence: CSASVTSFEQYF. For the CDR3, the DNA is TGCAGTGCTAGCGTGACTAGTTTCGAGCAGTACTTC.

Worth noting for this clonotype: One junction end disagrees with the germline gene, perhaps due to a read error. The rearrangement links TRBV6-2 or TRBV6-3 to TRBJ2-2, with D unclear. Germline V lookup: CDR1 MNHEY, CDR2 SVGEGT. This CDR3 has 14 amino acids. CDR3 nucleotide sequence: TGTGCCAACAGTTCCCCCAGGCACACCGGGGAGCTGTTTTTT. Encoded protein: CANSSPRHTGELFF.

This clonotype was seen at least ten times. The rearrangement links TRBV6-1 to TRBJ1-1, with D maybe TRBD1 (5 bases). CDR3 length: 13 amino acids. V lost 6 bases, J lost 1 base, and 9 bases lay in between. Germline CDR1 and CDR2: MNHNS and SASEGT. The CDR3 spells CASRLTENTEAFF. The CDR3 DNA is TGTGCCAGCAGATTGACAGAGAACACTGAAGCTTTCTTT.

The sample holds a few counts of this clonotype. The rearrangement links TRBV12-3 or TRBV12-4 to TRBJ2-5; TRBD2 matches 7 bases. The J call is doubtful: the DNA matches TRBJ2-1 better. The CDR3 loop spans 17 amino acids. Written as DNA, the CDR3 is TGTGCCAGCAGTCTAAAACTAGCGCCCCTTCTTGATAATGAGCAGTTCTTC. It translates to CASSLKLAPLLDNEQFF.

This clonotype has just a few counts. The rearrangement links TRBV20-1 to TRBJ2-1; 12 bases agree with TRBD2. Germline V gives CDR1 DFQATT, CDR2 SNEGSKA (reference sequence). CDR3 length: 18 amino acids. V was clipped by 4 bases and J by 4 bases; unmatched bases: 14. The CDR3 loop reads CSATERTSGIAQYNEQFF. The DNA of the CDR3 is TGCAGTGCTACAGAGAGGACTAGCGGGATAGCACAGTACAATGAGCAGTTCTTC.

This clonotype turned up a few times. The CDR3 is CASSASSGLSYNEQFF. The CDR3 DNA follows: TGTGCCAGCAGCGCCTCTAGCGGCCTCTCCTACAATGAGCAGTTCTTC. V is TRBV9 and J is TRBJ2-1, with TRBD2 identical over 7 bases. The trim removed 3 bases at V and 0 bases at J, leaving 6 bases unmatched. Germline CDR1 reads SGDLS; CDR2 reads YYNGEE. The length of the CDR3 is 16 residues.

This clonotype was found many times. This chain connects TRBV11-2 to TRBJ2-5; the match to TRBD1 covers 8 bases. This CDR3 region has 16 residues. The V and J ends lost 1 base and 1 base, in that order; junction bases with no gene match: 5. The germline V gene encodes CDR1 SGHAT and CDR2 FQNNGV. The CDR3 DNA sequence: TGTGCCAGCAGCTTAGCCCCAACAGGGGGCCAAGAGACCCAGTACTTC. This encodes CASSLAPTGGQETQYF.

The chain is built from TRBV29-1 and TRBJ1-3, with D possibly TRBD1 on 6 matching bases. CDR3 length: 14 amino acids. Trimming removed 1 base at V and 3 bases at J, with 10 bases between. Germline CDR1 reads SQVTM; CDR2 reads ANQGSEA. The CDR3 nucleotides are TGCAGCGTTGAAGTGGCAGGGGATGGAAACACCATATATTTT. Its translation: CSVEVAGDGNTIYF.

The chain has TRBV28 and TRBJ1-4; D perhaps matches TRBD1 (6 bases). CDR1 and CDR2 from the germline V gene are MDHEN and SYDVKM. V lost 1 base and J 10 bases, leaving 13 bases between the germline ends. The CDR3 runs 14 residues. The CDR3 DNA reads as TGTGCCAGCAGTTTATTGGGGGCGCAGGGAAAACTGTTTTTT. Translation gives CASSLLGAQGKLFF.

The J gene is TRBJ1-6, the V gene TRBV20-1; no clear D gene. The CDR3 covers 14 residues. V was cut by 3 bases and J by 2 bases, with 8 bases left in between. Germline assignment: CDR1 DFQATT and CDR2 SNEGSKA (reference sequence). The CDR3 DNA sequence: TGCAGTGCTAGGGCCGGGCCCTATAATTCACCCCTCCACTTT. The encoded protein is CSARAGPYNSPLHF.

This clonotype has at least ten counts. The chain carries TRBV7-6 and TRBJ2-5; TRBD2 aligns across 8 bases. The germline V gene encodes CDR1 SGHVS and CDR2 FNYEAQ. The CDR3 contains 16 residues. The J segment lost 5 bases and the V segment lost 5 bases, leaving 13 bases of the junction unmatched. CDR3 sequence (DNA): TGTGCCAGCAGCACCGGGACTAGGACCCTTAAGGAGACCCAGTACTTC. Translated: CASSTGTRTLKETQYF.

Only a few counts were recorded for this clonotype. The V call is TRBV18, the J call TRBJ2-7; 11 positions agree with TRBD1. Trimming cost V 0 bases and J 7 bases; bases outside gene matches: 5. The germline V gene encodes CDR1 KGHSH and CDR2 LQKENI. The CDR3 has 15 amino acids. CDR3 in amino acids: CASSPPGTGGREQYF. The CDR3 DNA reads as TGTGCCAGCTCACCACCCGGGACAGGGGGTAGGGAGCAGTACTTC.

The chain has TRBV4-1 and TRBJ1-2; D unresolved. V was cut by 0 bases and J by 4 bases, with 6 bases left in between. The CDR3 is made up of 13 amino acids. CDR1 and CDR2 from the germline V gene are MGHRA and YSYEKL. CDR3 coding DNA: TGCGCCAGCAGCCAAGATCAGTCCTATGGCTACACCTTC. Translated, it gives CASSQDQSYGYTF.

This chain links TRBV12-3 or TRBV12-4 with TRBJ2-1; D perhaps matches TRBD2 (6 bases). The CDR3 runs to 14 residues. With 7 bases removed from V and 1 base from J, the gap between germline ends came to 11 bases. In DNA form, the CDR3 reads TGTGCCAGCAACCGGGAGTGGTCCTACAATGAGCAGTTCTTC. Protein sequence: CASNREWSYNEQFF.

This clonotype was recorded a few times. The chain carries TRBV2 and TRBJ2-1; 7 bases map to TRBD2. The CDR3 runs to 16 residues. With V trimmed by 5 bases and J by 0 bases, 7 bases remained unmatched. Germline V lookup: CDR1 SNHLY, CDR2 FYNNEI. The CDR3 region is CASSSSGQSSYNEQFF. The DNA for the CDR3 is TGTGCCAGCAGTAGTAGCGGGCAGAGCTCCTACAATGAGCAGTTCTTC.

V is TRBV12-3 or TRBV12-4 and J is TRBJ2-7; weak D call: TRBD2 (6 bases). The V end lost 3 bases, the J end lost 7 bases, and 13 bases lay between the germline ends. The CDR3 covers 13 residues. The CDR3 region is CASSFGVGGEQYF. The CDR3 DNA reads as TGTGCCAGCAGTTTTGGAGTCGGGGGAGAGCAGTACTTC.

The CDR3 sequence: CASSFINQPQHF. The CDR3 DNA is TGTGCCAGCAGCTTTATCAATCAGCCCCAGCATTTT. V gene TRBV7-2 combines with J gene TRBJ1-5; D not resolved. Germline V lookup: CDR1 SGHTA, CDR2 FQGNSA. V was clipped by 3 bases and J by 3 bases, with 3 bases between them. CDR3 length equals 12 residues. The variable domain in full, with the rest retrieved from reference TRBV7-2 and TRBJ1-5, is GAGVSQSPSNKVTEKGKDVELRCDPISGHTALYWYRQSLGQGLEFLIYFQGNSAPDKSGLPSDRFSAERTGGSVSTLTIQRTQQEDSAVYLCASSFINQPQHFGDGTRLSIL.

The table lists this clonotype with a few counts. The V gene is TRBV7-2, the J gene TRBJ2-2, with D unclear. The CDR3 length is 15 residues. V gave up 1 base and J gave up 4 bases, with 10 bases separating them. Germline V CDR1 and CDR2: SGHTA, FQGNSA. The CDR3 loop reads CASSLGTFGTGELFF. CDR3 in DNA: TGTGCCAGCAGCTTAGGTACCTTTGGCACCGGGGAGCTGTTTTTT.

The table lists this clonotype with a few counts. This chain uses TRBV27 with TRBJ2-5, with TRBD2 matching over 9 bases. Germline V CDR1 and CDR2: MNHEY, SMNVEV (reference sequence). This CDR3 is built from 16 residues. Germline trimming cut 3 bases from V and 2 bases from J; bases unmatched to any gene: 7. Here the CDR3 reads CASSLGSGGIQETQYF. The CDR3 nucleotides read TGTGCCAGCAGTTTGGGCAGCGGGGGGATACAAGAGACCCAGTACTTC.